This T cell receptor beta chain was profiled in a study of shared clonotypes between healthy human individuals. Genomic DNA of every subset was divided equally among multiple immunoSEQ plates. DNA input for the unsorted PBMC replicate PCRs was roughly 330 ng, 30,000 or so T cell genomes. Sequencing on ten immunoSEQ deep assay plates was performed for unsorted PBMC DNA. Study processing details: ImmunoSEQ sequences covered only the junction and lacked quality scores; filtering therefore differed. TCRdb's copy holds only in-frame clones and misses some; the assay was immunoSEQ multiplex PCR. Clone size and V and J calls were adopted from that table, with D and trimming inferred from the DNA. Of approximately 480,000 clones listed, 60% to 80% are singletons. The germline gives CDR1 SQVTM, CDR2 ANQGSEA. Trimming at V came to 6 bases and at J to 8 bases, leaving 11 bases not matched to a gene. The CDR3 runs 16 residues.

The receptor's source is a woman aged 40 to 55 in good health. Some clones in this sample may be carry-over from other donors' samples. The chain uses TRBV29-1 and TRBJ2-3, with 16 bases that match TRBD2. Sequencing was done on a sample of PBMCs. The CDR3 protein is CSVRVPGLAGGVTQYF. The DNA of the CDR3 is TGCAGCGTCCGAGTACCGGGACTAGCGGGAGGGGTTACGCAGTATTTT.